Shown below are 6 T cell receptor beta chains from a single sample sequenced in a study of blood T cell repertoires in COVID-19. The repertoire was sequenced with immunoSEQ multiplex PCR; TCRdb's copy has only in-frame clones and lacks some. The profile covers about 50,000 clones, with around 85% appearing a single time and approximately 15% taken by the ten largest. Sequencing was performed on peripheral blood. Every receptor here comes from a human donor in a cohort sampled during active COVID-19. The donor label of this sample is uncertain.

The rearrangement links TRBV18 to TRBJ2-7; 8 nucleotides line up with TRBD2. V shed 8 bases and J 0 bases; nucleotides not matched to a gene: 6. Germline values: CDR1 KGHSH, CDR2 LQKENI. The CDR3 is 14 amino acids. The CDR3 spells CASQSGGSSYEQYF. The CDR3 nucleotides are TGTGCCAGCCAAAGCGGGGGAAGCTCCTACGAGCAGTACTTC.

This rearrangement joins TRBV19 to TRBJ2-5, with 9 nucleotides matching TRBD2. The germline V gene encodes CDR1 LNHDA and CDR2 SQIVND (reference sequence). After removal of 1 base from V and 5 bases from J, the junction contained 8 bases not matched to a gene. The CDR3 contains 16 residues. The CDR3 DNA reads TGTGCCAGTAGTATAGTCGGTAGCGGGGGTCCGGAGACCCAGTACTTC. As protein: CASSIVGSGGPETQYF.

This clone has only one observation. This chain connects TRBV20-1 to TRBJ2-7; 7 bases match TRBD2. Germline values: CDR1 DFQATT, CDR2 SNEGSKA (reference sequence). The CDR3 is made up of 11 amino acids. The J segment lost 4 bases and the V segment lost 3 bases, leaving 0 bases of the junction unmatched. CDR3 DNA: TGCAGTGCTAGCGGGGGGTACGAGCAGTACTTC. Amino acid sequence: CSASGGYEQYF.

CDR3 residues: CASSRERGTEAFF. The CDR3 DNA follows: TGTGCCAGCAGCCGGGAGCGGGGCACTGAAGCTTTCTTT. This rearrangement joins TRBV6-4 to TRBJ1-1; D is uncertain. Germline V gives CDR1 MRHNA, CDR2 SNTAGT. V lost 6 bases and J lost 4, with 12 bases in between. The CDR3 is 13 residues long.

The rearrangement uses TRBV27 and TRBJ1-4; the D is unclear. With 4 bases removed from V and 6 bases from J, the gap between germline ends came to 12 bases. The CDR3 runs to 14 residues. Germline values: CDR1 MNHEY, CDR2 SMNVEV (reference sequence). The CDR3 DNA is TGTGCCAGCAGTTCTCGGGGAGGTGATGAAAAACTGTTTTTT. Translated: CASSSRGGDEKLFF.

The CDR3 is CASSLGGGRRTDTQYF. The CDR3 bases are TGTGCCAGCAGTTTAGGAGGGGGCCGTCGCACAGATACGCAGTATTTT. The gene calls are TRBV27 and TRBJ2-3, with TRBD1 as a possible D gene (7 bases). Trimming shortened V by 2 bases and J by 1 base, and 13 bases separated the two germline ends. The V gene's germline CDR1 is MNHEY and CDR2 SMNVEV (reference sequence). This CDR3 has 16 residues.